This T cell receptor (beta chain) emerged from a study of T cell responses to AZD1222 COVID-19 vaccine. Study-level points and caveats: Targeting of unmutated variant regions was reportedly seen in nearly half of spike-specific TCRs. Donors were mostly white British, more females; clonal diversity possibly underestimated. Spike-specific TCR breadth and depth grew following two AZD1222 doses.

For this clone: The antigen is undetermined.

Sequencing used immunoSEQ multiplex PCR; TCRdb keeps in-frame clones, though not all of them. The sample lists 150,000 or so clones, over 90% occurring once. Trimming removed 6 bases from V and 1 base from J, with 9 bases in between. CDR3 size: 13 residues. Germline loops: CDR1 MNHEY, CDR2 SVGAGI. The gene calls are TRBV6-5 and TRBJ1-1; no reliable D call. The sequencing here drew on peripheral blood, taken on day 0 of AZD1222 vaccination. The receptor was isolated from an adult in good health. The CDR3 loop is CASRDQGNTEAFF. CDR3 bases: TGTGCCAGCAGGGATCAAGGGAACACTGAAGCTTTCTTT.